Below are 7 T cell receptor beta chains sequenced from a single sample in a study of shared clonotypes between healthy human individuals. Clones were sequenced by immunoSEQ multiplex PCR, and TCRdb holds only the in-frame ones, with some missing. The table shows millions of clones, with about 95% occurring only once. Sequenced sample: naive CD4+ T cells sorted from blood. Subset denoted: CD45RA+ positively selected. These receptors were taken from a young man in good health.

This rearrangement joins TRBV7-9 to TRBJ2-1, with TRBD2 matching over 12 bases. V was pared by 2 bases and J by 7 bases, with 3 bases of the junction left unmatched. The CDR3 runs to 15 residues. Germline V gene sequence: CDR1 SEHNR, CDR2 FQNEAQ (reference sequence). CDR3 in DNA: TGTGCCAGCAGCTTATTTGGGACTAGCGGGAATGAGCAGTTCTTC. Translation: CASSLFGTSGNEQFF.

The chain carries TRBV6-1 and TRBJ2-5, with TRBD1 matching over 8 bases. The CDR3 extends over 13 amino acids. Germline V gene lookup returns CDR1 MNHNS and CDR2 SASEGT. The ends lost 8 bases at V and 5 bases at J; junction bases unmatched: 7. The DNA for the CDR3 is TGTGCCAGCCGGACAGGGTATGAGGAGACCCAGTACTTC. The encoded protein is CASRTGYEETQYF.

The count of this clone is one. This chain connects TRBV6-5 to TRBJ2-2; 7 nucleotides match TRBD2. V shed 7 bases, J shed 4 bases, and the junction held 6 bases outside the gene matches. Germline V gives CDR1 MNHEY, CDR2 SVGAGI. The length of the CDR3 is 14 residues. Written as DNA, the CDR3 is TGTGCCAGCACCTCTAGCGGATCCACCGGGGAGCTGTTTTTT. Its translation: CASTSSGSTGELFF.

CDR3 sequence reads: CASSAGLAGGNEQFF. DNA of the CDR3: TGTGCCAGCAGCGCGGGACTAGCGGGGGGCAATGAGCAGTTCTTC. The rearrangement joins TRBV7-9 to TRBJ2-1, with TRBD2 matching over 15 bases. J gave up 6 bases and V 5 bases, and 2 bases lay outside the gene matches. This CDR3 has 15 amino acids. Looked up from germline, CDR1 is SEHNR and CDR2 is FQNEAQ (reference sequence).

CDR3 sequence reads: CASSEGDRQGGGYTF. DNA for the CDR3: TGCGCCAGCAGTGAAGGGGATAGGCAGGGAGGAGGCTACACCTTC. The rearrangement uses TRBV10-2 and TRBJ1-2; weak D call: TRBD1 (5 bases). V was trimmed by 3 bases and J by 8 bases, leaving 19 bases between them. This CDR3 has 15 amino acids. Germline loops: CDR1 WSHSY, CDR2 SAAADI.

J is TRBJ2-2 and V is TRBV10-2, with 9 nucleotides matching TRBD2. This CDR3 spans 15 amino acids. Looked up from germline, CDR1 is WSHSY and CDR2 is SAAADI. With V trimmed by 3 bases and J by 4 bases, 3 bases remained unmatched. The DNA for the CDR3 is TGCGCCAGCAGTGAAAATAGCGGGGGCACCGGGGAGCTGTTTTTT. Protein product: CASSENSGGTGELFF.

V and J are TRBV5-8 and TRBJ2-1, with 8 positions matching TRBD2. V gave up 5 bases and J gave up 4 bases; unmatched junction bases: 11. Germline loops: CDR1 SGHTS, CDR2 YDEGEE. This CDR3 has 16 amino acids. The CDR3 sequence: CASSEGGGTLYNEQFF. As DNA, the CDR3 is TGTGCCAGCAGTGAAGGCGGGGGGACATTATACAATGAGCAGTTCTTC.